Presented here are 24 T cell receptor beta chains from one specimen sequenced in a study of read filtering for tumor transcriptome and immune sequencing. Molecular barcoded adaptors covering alpha/delta and beta/gamma chains were used on about 0.4 ug RNA. TCRdb re-called the reads with MiXCR, one entry per CDR3 protein. The table records 130,000 or so distinct CDR3 sequences, 13% of them present only once. Sequenced material: a population of CD138-negative cells sorted from bone marrow. Source of these receptors: a donor at least 40 years old with multiple myeloma.

Details on this clonotype: Given a much more abundant clone one base away, this may be a read error. This sequence joins TRBV14 and TRBJ2-5; 8 bases fit TRBD2. The germline V gene encodes CDR1 SGHDN and CDR2 FVKESK. This CDR3 is built from 15 residues. CDR3 amino acids: CASGQVAGSRETQYF. DNA of the CDR3: TGTGCCAGCGGCCAAGTAGCGGGGAGTAGGGAGACCCAGTACTTC.

The chain joins TRBV6-2 or TRBV6-3 to TRBJ1-5; 8 nucleotides line up with TRBD1. J gave up 8 bases and V 1 base, and 7 bases lay outside the gene matches. The CDR3 is 15 residues long. Germline V lookup: CDR1 MNHEY, CDR2 SVGEGT. The CDR3 loop reads CASSYWLGQGKPQHF. The CDR3 coding sequence is TGTGCCAGCAGTTACTGGCTCGGACAGGGAAAGCCCCAGCATTTT.

A note on this clonotype: A much more abundant neighbour one base away suggests this may be a read error. The J gene is TRBJ2-1, the V gene TRBV7-8; unclear D gene. CDR3 length equals 15 residues. Germline-derived CDR1 and CDR2 are SGHVS and FQNEAQ. As DNA, the CDR3 is TGTGCCTGCAGCGCCGATATGGTACCCTACAATGAGCAGTTCTTC. Protein product: CACSADMVPYNEQFF.

This clonotype was recorded a few times. A read error may be the cause here, since a much bigger clone is one base away. In this CDR3 the conserved last residue, phenylalanine or tryptophan, is missing, so a read error is likely. The chain has TRBV6-6 and TRBJ1-1, with 12 bases identical to TRBD1. This CDR3 has 14 amino acids. Germline trimming cut 7 bases from V and 5 bases from J; bases unmatched to any gene: 5. Germline CDR1 is MNHNY and CDR2 is SVGAGI (reference sequence). CDR3 amino acids: CASTGDRGRTEAFL. CDR3 sequence (DNA): TGTGCCAGCACTGGGGACAGGGGGCGAACTGAAGCTTTCCTT.

The V call is TRBV11-2, the J call TRBJ2-1, with 12 bases that match TRBD2. V dropped 5 bases and J dropped 7; count of bases not matched to a gene: 6. Germline V lookup: CDR1 SGHAT, CDR2 FQNNGV. The CDR3 length is 15 residues. In DNA, the CDR3 is TGTGCCAGCAGCCCTGGGACTAGCGGGCAGAATGAGCAGTTCTTC. Its protein is CASSPGTSGQNEQFF.

Turning to this clonotype: This CDR3 fails to terminate in the conserved phenylalanine or tryptophan, so it likely reflects a read error. This chain uses TRBV5-6 with TRBJ2-3; 8 positions agree with TRBD1. Germline lookup yields CDR1 SGHDT and CDR2 YYEEEE. The V gene end was trimmed by 5 bases and the J gene end by 11 bases; junction bases not matched to a gene: 10. This CDR3 is built from 13 residues. CDR3 residues: CASRSRGQGGQYL. DNA of the CDR3: TGTGCCAGCAGGTCTAGAGGACAGGGCGGGCAGTATCTT.

The chain has TRBV20-1 and TRBJ1-5, with a weak D call TRBD1 (5 bases). V lost 3 bases, J lost 6 bases, and 12 bases lay in between. The CDR3 has 13 residues. Germline CDR1 is DFQATT and CDR2 is SNEGSKA (reference sequence). CDR3 nucleotide sequence: TGCAGTGCTAGTCGGGGGTTTGGTCAGCCCCAGCATTTT. Amino acid sequence: CSASRGFGQPQHF.

This clonotype was found many times. The rearrangement joins TRBV19 to TRBJ2-5; 7 nucleotides match TRBD2. Losses at the gene ends were 5 bases for V and 0 bases for J; bases not matched to a gene: 9. The germline V gene has CDR1 LNHDA and CDR2 SQIVND (reference sequence). CDR3 length: 16 amino acids. The CDR3 region is CASSPRGGGYQETQYF. CDR3 nucleotides: TGTGCCAGTAGTCCCCGTGGGGGGGGATACCAAGAGACCCAGTACTTC.

The sample holds many counts of this clonotype. V and J are TRBV18 and TRBJ2-7; either TRBD1 or TRBD2 may fit D (5 bases each). V was pared by 6 bases and J by 2 bases, with 17 bases between. The CDR3 has 15 residues. From germline, CDR1 is KGHSH and CDR2 LQKENI. DNA for the CDR3: TGTGCCAGCTCGGATGGGACGGTCGGAACCTACGAGCAGTACTTC. Its translation is CASSDGTVGTYEQYF.

With respect to this clonotype: A read error may be the cause here, since a much bigger clone is one base away. The V and J genes are TRBV12-3 or TRBV12-4 and TRBJ2-7; D is unresolved. With 8 bases removed from V and 5 bases from J, the gap between germline ends came to 22 bases. The CDR3 sequence is 15 residues long. CDR3 sequence (DNA): TGTGCCAGCGGTACCCCGGGCCCCCGCCCCCACGAGCAGTACTTC. This codes for CASGTPGPRPHEQYF.

This clonotype was detected ten times or more. The J gene is TRBJ2-3, the V gene TRBV15; the match to TRBD2 covers 7 bases. CDR1 and CDR2 (germline): LNHNV, YYDKDF (reference sequence). Trimming at V came to 0 bases and at J to 3 bases, leaving 9 bases not matched to a gene. The CDR3 is 17 amino acids. DNA of the CDR3: TGTGCCACCAGCAGAGATTTGGCGGGAGTCGGGACAGATACGCAGTATTTT. As protein: CATSRDLAGVGTDTQYF.

This clonotype was seen ten or more times. The rearrangement links TRBV5-4 to TRBJ2-7; the match to TRBD1 covers 7 bases. Trimming at V came to 0 bases and at J to 3 bases, leaving 6 bases not matched to a gene. The CDR3 sequence is 15 residues long. From germline, CDR1 is SGHNT and CDR2 YYREEE (reference sequence). CDR3 region: CASSLEGGQYYEQYF. CDR3 sequence (DNA): TGTGCCAGCAGCTTGGAAGGGGGACAGTACTACGAGCAGTACTTC.

The V and J genes are TRBV6-5 and TRBJ1-1; D possibly corresponds to TRBD1 (5 bases). The length of the CDR3 is 16 residues. V was trimmed by 8 bases and J by 4 bases, leaving 23 bases between them. CDR1 MNHEY and CDR2 SVGAGI come from the germline V gene. CDR3 nucleotide sequence: TGTGCCAGCGGGGGAGGTAACAAGGCCCGAGCCACTGAAGCTTTCTTT. Translation: CASGGGNKARATEAFF.

At least ten counts were recorded for this clonotype. The rearrangement uses TRBV12-3 or TRBV12-4 and TRBJ1-2; D is undetermined. V lost 6 bases, J lost 3 bases, and 14 bases lay in between. CDR3 length: 14 residues. The CDR3: CASRTRGVDYGYTF. DNA of the CDR3: TGTGCCAGCAGGACGCGAGGTGTAGACTATGGCTACACCTTC.

This clonotype has at least ten counts. This chain links TRBV5-5 with TRBJ2-6; TRBD1 matches at 7 bases. J was trimmed by 1 base and V by 4 bases; bases with no gene match: 8. Germline assignment: CDR1 SGHKS and CDR2 YYEKEE (reference sequence). The CDR3 spans 17 residues. CDR3 DNA sequence: TGTGCCAGCAGCGACGACAGGGTTAGGTCTGGGGCCAACGTCCTGACTTTC. Translated: CASSDDRVRSGANVLTF.

The table lists this clonotype with many counts. The chain carries TRBV7-2 and TRBJ2-7; unclear D gene. The CDR3 covers 12 residues. CDR1 is SGHTA, CDR2 FQGNSA, per germline. V lost 1 base, J lost 6 bases, and 7 bases lay in between. The CDR3 DNA reads TGTGCCAGCAGCTTAGACAGTGGCGAGCAGTACTTC. Translating it yields CASSLDSGEQYF.

The table lists this clonotype with many counts. CDR3 nucleotides: TGCAGTGCTAGAGTCCCGGTCCTAGGGGGCAATGAGCAGTTCTTC. Translating gives CSARVPVLGGNEQFF. This rearrangement joins TRBV20-1 to TRBJ2-1, with D possibly TRBD1 on 6 matching bases. CDR1 and CDR2 (germline): DFQATT, SNEGSKA (reference sequence). V was pared by 1 base and J by 6 bases, with 16 bases between. The CDR3 has 15 amino acids.

This clonotype was observed a few times. V gene TRBV4-3 combines with J gene TRBJ2-6; D remains unclear. The CDR3 runs 16 residues. V dropped 5 bases and J dropped 0 bases, with 11 bases sitting between them. In germline, CDR1 is LGHNA, CDR2 YSLEER. The CDR3 nucleotides are TGCGCCAGCAGCATAGACATACCCTCTGGGGCCAACGTCCTGACTTTC. Translation: CASSIDIPSGANVLTF.

In its sample, this clonotype was seen many times. CDR3 nucleotide sequence: TGTGCCAGCAGCCAAGCCCCCCGGGACTCCGTCACCGGGGAGCTGTTTTTT. Amino acids: CASSQAPRDSVTGELFF. The chain uses TRBV14 and TRBJ2-2, with D maybe TRBD2 (6 bases). The CDR3 spans 17 residues. Between the trimmed V and J ends, which lost 1 base and 4 bases, there was a span of 16 bases. The germline CDR1 and CDR2 sequences are SGHDN and FVKESK.

This clonotype was seen at least ten times. The chain is built from TRBV7-9 and TRBJ2-2; D is unclear. CDR1 is SEHNR, CDR2 FQNEAQ, per germline (reference sequence). Trimming removed 8 bases from V and 1 base from J, with 14 bases in between. The CDR3 totals 15 residues. This chain's CDR3 is CASAAAVRNTGELFF. CDR3 nucleotides: TGTGCCAGCGCCGCGGCAGTCAGGAACACCGGGGAGCTGTTTTTT.

This clonotype turned up a few times. The gene calls are TRBV12-5 and TRBJ2-3; the match to TRBD1 covers 9 bases. The CDR3 extends over 19 amino acids. From germline, CDR1 is LGHNT and CDR2 FRNRAP. The V and J ends lost 6 bases and 0 bases, in that order; junction bases with no gene match: 16. The CDR3 nucleotides read TGTGCTAGTGGGATTACAGGGGGCCGGAGTTCGAGAAGCACAGATACGCAGTATTTT. It encodes CASGITGGRSSRSTDTQYF.

This clonotype appeared many times. CDR3: CASSPGQDEKLFF. Written as DNA, the CDR3 is TGTGCCAGCAGCCCCGGACAGGACGAAAAACTGTTTTTT. J is TRBJ1-4 and V is TRBV12-3 or TRBV12-4, with 7 bases lining up with TRBD1. The J segment lost 8 bases and the V segment lost 6 bases, leaving 6 bases of the junction unmatched. CDR3 size: 13 residues.

This clonotype was counted many times. This rearrangement joins TRBV7-2 to TRBJ1-3, with D possibly matching TRBD1 (5 bases). CDR3 size: 16 residues. CDR1 is SGHTA and CDR2 is FQGNSA in the germline V gene. V dropped 2 bases and J dropped 2 bases, with 13 bases sitting between them. As DNA, the CDR3 is TGTGCCAGCAGCTTAACGCAGGGTCTAGCTGGAAACACCATATATTTT. Protein sequence: CASSLTQGLAGNTIYF.

About this clonotype itself: Relative to the germline gene, one junction end is altered; a read error may explain this. CDR3 in amino acids: CASGLEGFAGNTIYF. The DNA for the CDR3 is TGCGCCAGCGGCTTGGAGGGGTTTGCTGGAAACACCATATATTTT. The genes are TRBV5-1 and TRBJ1-3, with a tentative D call TRBD1 (5 bases). CDR1 is SGHRS and CDR2 is YFSETQ in the germline V gene. CDR3 size: 15 residues.